The next 9 T cell receptor beta chains were all read from a single sample in a study of T cell responses to AZD1222 COVID-19 vaccine. Here immunoSEQ multiplex PCR was the method, and the copy in TCRdb shows in-frame clones only, minus some. The profile shows more than 70,000 clones, roughly nine tenths of them singletons. The sample consisted of peripheral blood, taken on day 0 of AZD1222 vaccination. These TCRs come from an adult in good health.

Of note for this clone: Other DNA sequences in this specimen translate into the identical CDR3. V usage is TRBV14 and J usage is TRBJ1-6; D is ambiguous. Germline lookup yields CDR1 SGHDN and CDR2 FVKESK. The ends were cut back, 3 bases at V and 9 bases at J, with 6 bases in the middle. This CDR3 contains 12 residues. The CDR3 bases are TGTGCCAGCAGCCAGGGTAGTTCACCCCTCCACTTT. It encodes CASSQGSSPLHF.

This chain connects TRBV6-2 or TRBV6-3 to TRBJ2-5, with D unresolved. V lost 6 bases and J 2 bases, leaving 4 bases between the germline ends. The CDR3 length is 11 residues. In germline, CDR1 is MNHEY, CDR2 SVGEGT. The CDR3: CASSPQETQYF. The CDR3 DNA reads TGTGCCAGCAGCCCTCAAGAGACCCAGTACTTC.

The V and J genes are TRBV5-5 and TRBJ1-2, with D tentatively TRBD1 (5 bases). Germline assignment: CDR1 SGHKS and CDR2 YYEKEE (reference sequence). The CDR3 extends over 13 amino acids. V was pared by 0 bases and J by 10 bases, with 13 bases between. CDR3 sequence: CASSLAGGGAYTF. DNA for the CDR3: TGTGCCAGCAGCTTGGCTGGGGGGGGTGCCTACACCTTC.

V gene TRBV5-5 combines with J gene TRBJ1-5; no clear D gene. Germline loops: CDR1 SGHKS, CDR2 YYEKEE (reference sequence). Between the trimmed V and J ends, which lost 1 base and 5 bases, there was a span of 10 bases. The CDR3 runs 14 residues. CDR3 nucleotide sequence: TGTGCCAGCAGCTTGAGCGGAACGTATCAGCCCCAGCATTTT. The encoded protein is CASSLSGTYQPQHF.

The V call is TRBV24-1, the J call TRBJ1-1; TRBD1 matches 9 bases. Germline V gene lookup returns CDR1 KGHDR and CDR2 SFDVKD. V shed 4 bases and J 10 bases; nucleotides not matched to a gene: 6. This CDR3 region has 13 residues. CDR3 amino acids: CATSDSDRGGAFF. For the CDR3, the DNA is TGTGCCACCAGTGACTCGGACAGGGGTGGAGCTTTCTTT.

This clone appeared a single time. The V and J genes are TRBV5-1 and TRBJ1-1; D unclear. The CDR3 consists of 13 residues. Germline V gives CDR1 SGHRS, CDR2 YFSETQ. Trimming shortened V by 6 bases and J by 1 base, and 10 bases separated the two germline ends. The DNA of the CDR3 is TGCGCCAGCACTATAACGGGGAACACTGAAGCTTTCTTT. This codes for CASTITGNTEAFF.

CDR3 DNA sequence: TGTGCCAGCACGAAACAGGGAGCCGGGGAGCTGTTTTTT. It translates to CASTKQGAGELFF. V and J are TRBV12-3 or TRBV12-4 and TRBJ2-2; D perhaps matches TRBD1 (6 bases). V was cut by 7 bases and J by 6 bases, with 12 bases left in between. The CDR3 spans 13 residues.

The chain has TRBV5-1 and TRBJ2-7; 10 nucleotides align to TRBD1. The germline gives CDR1 SGHRS, CDR2 YFSETQ. J gave up 5 bases and V 4 bases, and 9 bases lay outside the gene matches. CDR3 size: 15 residues. The CDR3 loop is CASSRDRGVKDEQYF. The DNA of the CDR3 is TGCGCCAGCAGCCGGGACAGGGGAGTGAAGGACGAGCAGTACTTC.

This sequence joins TRBV7-2 and TRBJ2-7; TRBD1 matches at 10 bases. V was clipped by 4 bases and J by 4 bases; unmatched bases: 7. Germline V gives CDR1 SGHTA, CDR2 FQGNSA. The CDR3 contains 15 residues. The CDR3 bases are TGTGCCAGCAGCTATAAGTGGACAGGGGGGTACGAGCAGTACTTC. This encodes CASSYKWTGGYEQYF.